The clone carrying this T cell receptor (beta chain) was detected many times. As for the cDNA, it was generated by 5'RACE with 10-nucleotide random UMIs. TCRdb reprocessed the 5' RACE reads via MiXCR and lists one record per CDR3 protein. This table has 45,000 to 60,000 distinct CDR3 sequences, 3.6% appearing once. The sample is drawn from a study of neurological immune-mediated disorders. Study-level information: Of the 35 or so patients with multiple sclerosis, some 31 had relapsing-remitting MS, whereas the remaining 3 had secondary progressive MS.

This CDR3 region has 14 residues. V shed 3 bases and J shed 7 bases, with 15 bases lying between them. Germline V gene lookup returns CDR1 GTSNPN and CDR2 SVGIG (reference sequence). Sequences were obtained from PBMCs. This clonotype was obtained from a man aged 25 to 45 with multiple sclerosis. This chain links TRBV30 with TRBJ1-4, with D possibly being TRBD1 (5 bases). This CDR3 is CAWSLRGSGEKLFF. The CDR3 DNA sequence: TGTGCCTGGAGCCTGCGGGGCTCGGGTGAAAAACTGTTTTTT. Looking up the rest from reference TRBV30 and TRBJ1-4 gives the full variable domain: SQTIHQWPATLVQPVGSPLSLECTVEGTSNPNLYWYRQAAGRGLQLLFYSVGIGQISSEVPQNLSASRPQDRQFILSSKKLLLSDSGFYLCAWSLRGSGEKLFFGSGTQLSVL.